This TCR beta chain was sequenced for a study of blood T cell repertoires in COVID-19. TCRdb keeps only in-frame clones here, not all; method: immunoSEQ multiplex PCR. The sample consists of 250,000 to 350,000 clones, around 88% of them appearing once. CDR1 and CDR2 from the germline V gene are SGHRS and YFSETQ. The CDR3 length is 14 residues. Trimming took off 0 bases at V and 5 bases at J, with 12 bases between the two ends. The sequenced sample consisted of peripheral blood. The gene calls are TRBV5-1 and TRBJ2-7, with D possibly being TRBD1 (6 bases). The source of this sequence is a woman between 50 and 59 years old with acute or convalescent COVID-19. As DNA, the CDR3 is TGCGCCAGCAGCTTGGCCCAGGGGACAAACGAGCAGTACGTC. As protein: CASSLAQGTNEQYV.